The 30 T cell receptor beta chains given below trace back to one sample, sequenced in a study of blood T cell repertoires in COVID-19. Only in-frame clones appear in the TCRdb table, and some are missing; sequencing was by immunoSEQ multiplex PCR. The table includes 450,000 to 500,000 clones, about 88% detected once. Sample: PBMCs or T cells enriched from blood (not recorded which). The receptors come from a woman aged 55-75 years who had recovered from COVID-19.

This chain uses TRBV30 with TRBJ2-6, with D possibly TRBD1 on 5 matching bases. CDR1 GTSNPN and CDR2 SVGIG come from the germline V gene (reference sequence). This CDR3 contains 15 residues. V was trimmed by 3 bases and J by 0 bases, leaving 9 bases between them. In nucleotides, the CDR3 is TGTGCCTGGAGCGCAGACAGCTCTGGGGCCAACGTCCTGACTTTC. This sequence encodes CAWSADSSGANVLTF.

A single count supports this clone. The chain's CDR3 is CASSSLAGGFVNNEQFF. The CDR3, as DNA: TGTGCCAGCAGCTCTTTAGCGGGGGGGTTCGTCAACAATGAGCAGTTCTTC. The chain recombines TRBV13 with TRBJ2-1; 11 positions agree with TRBD2. Trimming took 4 bases from V and 5 from J; bases not matched to a gene: 10. CDR1 is PRHDT, CDR2 FYEKMQ, per germline (reference sequence). This CDR3 comprises 17 residues.

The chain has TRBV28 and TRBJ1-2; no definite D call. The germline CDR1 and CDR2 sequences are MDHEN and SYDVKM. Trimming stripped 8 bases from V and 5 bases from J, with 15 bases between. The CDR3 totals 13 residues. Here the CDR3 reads CASRPQSFYGYTF. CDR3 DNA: TGTGCCAGCCGGCCACAGTCCTTTTATGGCTACACCTTC.

Here the CDR3 DNA reads TGTGCCACCAGTGCTGAAGGGAGCTCTGGGGCCAACGTCCTGACTTTC. This gives the protein CATSAEGSSGANVLTF. This sequence joins TRBV24-1 and TRBJ2-6, with D tentatively TRBD2 (5 bases). Germline CDR1 and CDR2: KGHDR and SFDVKD. Trimming took 5 bases from V and 0 from J, leaving 10 bases between them. The CDR3 totals 16 residues.

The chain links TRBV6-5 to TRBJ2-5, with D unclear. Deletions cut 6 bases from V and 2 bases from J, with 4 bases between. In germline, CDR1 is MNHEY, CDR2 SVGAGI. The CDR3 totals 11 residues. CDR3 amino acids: CASRLQETQYF. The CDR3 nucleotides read TGTGCCAGCAGACTTCAAGAGACCCAGTACTTC.

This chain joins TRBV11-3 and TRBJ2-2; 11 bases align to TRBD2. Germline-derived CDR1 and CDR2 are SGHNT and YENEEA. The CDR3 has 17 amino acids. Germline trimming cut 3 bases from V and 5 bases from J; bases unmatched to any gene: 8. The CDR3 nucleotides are TGTGCCAGCAGCTTGGATAGCGGGGGGGCCCGAACCGGGGAGCTGTTTTTT. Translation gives CASSLDSGGARTGELFF.

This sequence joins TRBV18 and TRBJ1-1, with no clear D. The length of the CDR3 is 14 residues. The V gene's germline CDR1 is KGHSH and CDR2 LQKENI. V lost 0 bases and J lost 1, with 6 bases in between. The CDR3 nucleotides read TGTGCCAGCTCACCACCCTATGGGAACACTGAAGCTTTCTTT. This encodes CASSPPYGNTEAFF.

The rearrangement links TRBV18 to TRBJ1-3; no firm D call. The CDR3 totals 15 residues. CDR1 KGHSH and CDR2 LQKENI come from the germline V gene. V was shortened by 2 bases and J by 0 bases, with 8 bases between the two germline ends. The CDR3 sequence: CASSPVGASGNTIYF. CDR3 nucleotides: TGTGCCAGCTCACCAGTAGGAGCCTCTGGAAACACCATATATTTT. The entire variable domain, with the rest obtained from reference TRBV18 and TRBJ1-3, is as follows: NAGVMQNPRHLVRRRGQEARLRCSPMKGHSHVYWYRQLPEEGLKFMVYLQKENIIDESGMPKERFSAEFPKEGPSILRIQQVVRGDSAAYFCASSPVGASGNTIYFGEGSWLTVV.

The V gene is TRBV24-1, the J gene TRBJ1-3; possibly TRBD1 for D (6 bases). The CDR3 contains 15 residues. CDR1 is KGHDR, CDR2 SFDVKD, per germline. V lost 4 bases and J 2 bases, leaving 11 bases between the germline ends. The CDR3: CATSDSRTAGNTIYF. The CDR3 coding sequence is TGTGCCACCAGTGACTCCCGGACAGCTGGAAACACCATATATTTT.

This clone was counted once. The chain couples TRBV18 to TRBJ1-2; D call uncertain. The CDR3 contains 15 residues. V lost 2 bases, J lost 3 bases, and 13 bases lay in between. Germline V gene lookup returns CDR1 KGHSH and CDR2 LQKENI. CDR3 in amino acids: CASSPLPGVDYGYTF. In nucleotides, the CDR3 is TGTGCCAGCTCACCATTGCCGGGAGTAGACTATGGCTACACCTTC.

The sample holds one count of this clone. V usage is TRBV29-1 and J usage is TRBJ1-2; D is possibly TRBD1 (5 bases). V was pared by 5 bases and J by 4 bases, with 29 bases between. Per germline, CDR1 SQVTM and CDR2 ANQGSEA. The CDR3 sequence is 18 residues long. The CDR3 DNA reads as TGCAGCGTTCGTCCCCGGGTACAAGGGACGGAAGCGGGCTATGGCTACACCTTC. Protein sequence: CSVRPRVQGTEAGYGYTF.

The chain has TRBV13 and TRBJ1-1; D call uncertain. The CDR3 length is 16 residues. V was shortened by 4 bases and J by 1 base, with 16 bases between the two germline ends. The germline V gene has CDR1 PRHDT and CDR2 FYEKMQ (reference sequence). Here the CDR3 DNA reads TGTGCCAGCAGCTCCCAGGCCGGGAGGACGAACACTGAAGCTTTCTTT. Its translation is CASSSQAGRTNTEAFF.

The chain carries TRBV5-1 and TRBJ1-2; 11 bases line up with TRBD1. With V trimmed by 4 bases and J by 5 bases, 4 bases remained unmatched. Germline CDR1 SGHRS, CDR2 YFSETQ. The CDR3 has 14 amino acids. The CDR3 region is CASSQGQGDYGYTF. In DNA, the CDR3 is TGCGCCAGCAGCCAGGGACAGGGGGATTATGGCTACACCTTC.

Here the CDR3 DNA reads TGTGCTAGTGGGCCCCGGCCGGGACAGGATTACCAAGAGACCCAGTACTTC. Protein product: CASGPRPGQDYQETQYF. The rearrangement uses TRBV12-5 and TRBJ2-5, with 8 nucleotides matching TRBD1. After removal of 6 bases from V and 0 bases from J, the junction contained 12 bases not matched to a gene. The CDR3 extends over 17 amino acids. The germline V gene encodes CDR1 LGHNT and CDR2 FRNRAP.

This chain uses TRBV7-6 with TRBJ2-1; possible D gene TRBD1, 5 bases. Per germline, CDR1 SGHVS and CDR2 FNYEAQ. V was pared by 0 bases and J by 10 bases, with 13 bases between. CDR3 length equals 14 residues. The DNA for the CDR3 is TGTGCCAGCAGCTTAGCCCAAAGGGGTGGCGAGCAGTTCTTC. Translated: CASSLAQRGGEQFF.

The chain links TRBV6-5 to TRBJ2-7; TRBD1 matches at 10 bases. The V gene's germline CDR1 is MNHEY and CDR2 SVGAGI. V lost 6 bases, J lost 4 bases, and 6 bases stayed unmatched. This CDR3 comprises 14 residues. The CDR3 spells CASRPRQGAYEQYV. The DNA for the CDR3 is TGTGCCAGCAGGCCCAGACAGGGGGCGTACGAGCAGTACGTC.

CDR3 region: CASSQERGQRNTEAFF. The CDR3 region has the DNA TGTGCCAGCAGCCAAGAACGGGGTCAGAGGAACACTGAAGCTTTCTTT. The gene calls are TRBV3-1 (or the pseudogene TRBV3-2) and TRBJ1-1; D call uncertain. Between the trimmed V and J ends, which lost 0 bases and 1 base, there was a span of 12 bases. Germline V gene sequence: CDR1 LGHDT, CDR2 YNNKEL (reference sequence). The length of the CDR3 is 16 residues.

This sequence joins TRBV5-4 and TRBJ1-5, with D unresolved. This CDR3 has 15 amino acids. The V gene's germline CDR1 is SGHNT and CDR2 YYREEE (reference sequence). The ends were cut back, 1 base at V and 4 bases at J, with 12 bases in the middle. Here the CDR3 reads CASSLTPDTNQPQHF. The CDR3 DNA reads TGTGCCAGCAGCTTGACACCCGATACAAATCAGCCCCAGCATTTT.

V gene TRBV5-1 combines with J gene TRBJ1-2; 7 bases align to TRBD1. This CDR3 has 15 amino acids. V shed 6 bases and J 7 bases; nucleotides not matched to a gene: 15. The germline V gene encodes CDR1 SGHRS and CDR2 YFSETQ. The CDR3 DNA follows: TGCGCCAGCACCCCCGGTGCGGAGGGGGCGGGTGGCTACACCTTC. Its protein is CASTPGAEGAGGYTF.

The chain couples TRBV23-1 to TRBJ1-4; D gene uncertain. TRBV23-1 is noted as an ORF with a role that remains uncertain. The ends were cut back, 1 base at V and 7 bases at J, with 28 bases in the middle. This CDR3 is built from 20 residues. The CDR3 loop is CASSQWSKVSCRAVGEKLFF. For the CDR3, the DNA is TGCGCCAGCAGTCAATGGAGCAAGGTATCGTGTAGAGCCGTGGGTGAAAAACTGTTTTTT.

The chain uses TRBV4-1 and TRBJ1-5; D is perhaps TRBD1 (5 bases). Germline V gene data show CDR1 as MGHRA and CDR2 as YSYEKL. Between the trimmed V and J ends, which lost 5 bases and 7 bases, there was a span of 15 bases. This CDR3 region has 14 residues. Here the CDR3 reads CASSNGTGGQPQHF. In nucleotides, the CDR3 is TGCGCCAGCAGCAATGGGACGGGGGGACAGCCCCAGCATTTT.

This chain's CDR3 is CASSVEGTGLYGYTF. The CDR3 bases are TGTGCCAGCAGCGTAGAAGGGACAGGCCTCTATGGCTACACCTTC. The rearrangement uses TRBV9 and TRBJ1-2; 8 nucleotides match TRBD1. The germline V gene has CDR1 SGDLS and CDR2 YYNGEE. V dropped 0 bases and J dropped 4; count of bases not matched to a gene: 5. The length of the CDR3 is 15 residues.

As DNA, the CDR3 is TGTGCCATCAGTGAGTCGTCCCGGGGGGTTGAAAAACTGTTTTTT. It yields the protein CAISESSRGVEKLFF. V and J are TRBV10-3 and TRBJ1-4, with D possibly being TRBD1 (5 bases). Germline V gene lookup returns CDR1 ENHRY and CDR2 SYGVKD. This CDR3 comprises 15 residues. The V and J ends lost 0 bases and 7 bases respectively, with 12 bases between them.

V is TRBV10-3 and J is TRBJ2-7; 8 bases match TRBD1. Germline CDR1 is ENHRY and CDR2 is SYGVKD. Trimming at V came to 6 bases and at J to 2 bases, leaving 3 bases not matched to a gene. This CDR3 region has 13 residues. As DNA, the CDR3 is TGTGCCATCAGGCAGGGGGCTACCTACGAGCAGTACGTC. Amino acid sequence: CAIRQGATYEQYV.

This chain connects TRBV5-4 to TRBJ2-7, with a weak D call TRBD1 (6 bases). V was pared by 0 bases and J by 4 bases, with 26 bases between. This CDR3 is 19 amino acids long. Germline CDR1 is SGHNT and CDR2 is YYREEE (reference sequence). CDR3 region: CASSLAINGDISRTYEQYF. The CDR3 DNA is TGTGCCAGCAGCTTGGCCATTAACGGGGACATCTCGAGGACTTACGAGCAGTACTTC.

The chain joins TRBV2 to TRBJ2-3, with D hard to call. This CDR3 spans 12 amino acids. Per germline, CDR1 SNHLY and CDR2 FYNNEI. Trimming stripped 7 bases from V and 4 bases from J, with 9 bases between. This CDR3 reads CASINVPDTQYF. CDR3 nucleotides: TGTGCCAGCATCAATGTCCCAGATACGCAGTATTTT.

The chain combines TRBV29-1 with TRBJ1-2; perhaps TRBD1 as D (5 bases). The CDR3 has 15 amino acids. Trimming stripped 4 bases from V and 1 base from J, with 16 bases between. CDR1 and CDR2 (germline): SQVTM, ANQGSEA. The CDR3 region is CSVVDPTDINYGYTF. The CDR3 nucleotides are TGCAGCGTTGTGGATCCGACAGACATTAACTATGGCTACACCTTC. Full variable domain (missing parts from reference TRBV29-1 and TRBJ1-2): SAVISQKPSRDICQRGTSLTIQCQVDSQVTMMFWYRQQPGQSLTLIATANQGSEATYESGFVIDKFPISRPNLTFSTLTVSNMSPEDSSIYLCSVVDPTDINYGYTFGSGTRLTVV.

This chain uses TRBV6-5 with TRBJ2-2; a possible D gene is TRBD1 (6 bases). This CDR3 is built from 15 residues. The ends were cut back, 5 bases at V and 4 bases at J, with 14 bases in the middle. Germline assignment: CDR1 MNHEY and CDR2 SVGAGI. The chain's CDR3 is CASSQGSLGTGELFF. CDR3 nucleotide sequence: TGTGCCAGCAGTCAGGGGTCTCTCGGCACCGGGGAGCTGTTTTTT.

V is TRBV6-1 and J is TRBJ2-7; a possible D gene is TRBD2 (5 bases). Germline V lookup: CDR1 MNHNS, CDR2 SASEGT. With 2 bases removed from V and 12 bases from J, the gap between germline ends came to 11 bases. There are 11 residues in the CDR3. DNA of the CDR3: TGTGCCAGCAGTGAAATAGGTAGCGTGTACGTC. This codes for CASSEIGSVYV.

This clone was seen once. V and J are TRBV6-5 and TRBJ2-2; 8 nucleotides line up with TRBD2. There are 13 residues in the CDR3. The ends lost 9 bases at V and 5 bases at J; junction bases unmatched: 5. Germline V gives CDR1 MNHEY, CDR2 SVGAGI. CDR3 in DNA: TGTGCCAGTACCCCGGGGGGGACCGGGGAGCTGTTTTTT. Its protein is CASTPGGTGELFF.